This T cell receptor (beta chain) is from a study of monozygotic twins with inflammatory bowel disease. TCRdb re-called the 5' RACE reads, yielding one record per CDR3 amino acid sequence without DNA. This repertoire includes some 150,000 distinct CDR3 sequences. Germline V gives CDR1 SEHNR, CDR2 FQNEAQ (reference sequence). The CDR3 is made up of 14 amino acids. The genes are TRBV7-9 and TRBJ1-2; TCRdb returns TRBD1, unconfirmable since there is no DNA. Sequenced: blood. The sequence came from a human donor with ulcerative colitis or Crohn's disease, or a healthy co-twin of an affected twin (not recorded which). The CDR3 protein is CASSRADSLYGYTF.